This TCR beta chain came from a study of PD-1 blockade in classical Hodgkin lymphoma. Study-level points and caveats: It was among complete responders that baseline diversity resembled that of newly diagnosed patients. CD4+ TCR diversity rose significantly by C4D1, and CD8+ TCR diversity did not. Reports indicated that newly diagnosed patients had lower baseline TCR diversity than healthy donors did.

Turning to this clone: Its antigen is as yet unknown.

Relapse after autologous stem cell transplantation occurred in every patient, and brentuximab vedotin exposure varied. Patients had relapsed/refractory classical Hodgkin lymphoma with complete response, partial response or progressive disease as best response. The data were produced by immunoSEQ multiplex PCR, yet TCRdb's version contains in-frame clones alone and is incomplete. The sample consists of approximately 44,000 clones, about 72% of them appearing once. Trimming left V 5 bases short and J 0 bases short, with 14 bases between. The CDR3 extends over 15 amino acids. Germline CDR1 and CDR2: GTSNPN and SVGIG (reference sequence).

The chain recombines TRBV30 with TRBJ1-5; the D gene is possibly TRBD1 (5 bases). The sequence derives from a human donor with classical Hodgkin lymphoma. This specimen was peripheral blood mononuclear cells (PBMCs), taken at baseline. CDR3: CAWVWKGHSNQPQHF. CDR3 DNA sequence: TGTGCCTGGGTTTGGAAGGGGCATAGCAATCAGCCCCAGCATTTT.